Listed here are 27 T cell receptor beta chains from one sample, sequenced in a study of T cell changes during pregnancy in multiple sclerosis. Some clones are missing from TCRdb's copy, which holds only in-frame ones; the method was immunoSEQ multiplex PCR. The table records tens of thousands of clones, approximately 90% of them present only once. Sequenced material: CD8+ T cells from peripheral blood mononuclear cells, taken before pregnancy. The receptors were sampled from a female donor with multiple sclerosis, enrolled in a pregnancy study.

V and J are TRBV28 and TRBJ2-1, with unresolved D. The CDR3 totals 13 residues. V shed 6 bases and J shed 2 bases, with 8 bases lying between them. Germline values: CDR1 MDHEN, CDR2 SYDVKM. The CDR3 reads CASSPNAYNEQFF. CDR3 coding DNA: TGTGCCAGCAGCCCCAATGCCTACAATGAGCAGTTCTTC.

The chain joins TRBV28 to TRBJ2-3, with 8 bases identical to TRBD1. V gave up 3 bases and J gave up 2 bases; unmatched junction bases: 4. This CDR3 region has 15 residues. The germline V gene encodes CDR1 MDHEN and CDR2 SYDVKM. CDR3 bases: TGTGCCAGCAGTTTGGGTCAGGGGGCCACAGATACGCAGTATTTT. It is translated as CASSLGQGATDTQYF.

V and J are TRBV6-5 and TRBJ1-3, with D unresolved. The CDR3 extends over 13 amino acids. Trimming pared 8 bases from V and 2 bases from J, leaving 10 bases between. CDR1 and CDR2 from the germline V gene are MNHEY and SVGAGI. The CDR3 nucleotides are TGTGCCAGCGCGGGATTACCTGGAAACACCATATATTTT. Amino acid sequence: CASAGLPGNTIYF.

This clone was found a few times. This sequence joins TRBV7-9 and TRBJ2-3; 9 bases are a match to TRBD1. There are 15 residues in the CDR3. Trimming removed 5 bases from V and 4 bases from J; junction bases left unmatched: 7. Germline V gene data show CDR1 as SEHNR and CDR2 as FQNEAQ (reference sequence). The DNA for the CDR3 is TGTGCCAGCAGCCAAAACAGGGGGCAGGCAGATACGCAGTATTTT. Amino acid sequence: CASSQNRGQADTQYF. The complete variable domain, with remaining parts taken from reference TRBV7-9 and TRBJ2-3, reads DTGVSQNPRHKITKRGQNVTFRCDPISEHNRLYWYRQTLGQGPEFLTYFQNEAQLEKSRLLSDRFSAERPKGSFSTLEIQRTEQGDSAMYLCASSQNRGQADTQYFGPGTRLTVL.

The CDR3 sequence is CASSEDITGDEQFF. CDR3 in DNA: TGTGCCAGCAGTGAAGACATAACAGGGGATGAGCAGTTCTTC. J is TRBJ2-1 and V is TRBV2, with TRBD1 matching over 7 bases. The V gene's germline CDR1 is SNHLY and CDR2 FYNNEI. Germline trimming cut 1 base from V and 8 bases from J; bases unmatched to any gene: 5. CDR3 length: 14 residues.

J is TRBJ2-7 and V is TRBV10-3, with 10 bases that match TRBD1. Germline V gives CDR1 ENHRY, CDR2 SYGVKD. The CDR3 totals 16 residues. V gave up 11 bases and J gave up 3 bases; unmatched junction bases: 16. CDR3 in amino acids: CAAGRARTGGGYEQYF. In nucleotides, the CDR3 is TGTGCCGCGGGAAGGGCCCGGACAGGGGGGGGCTACGAGCAGTACTTC.

This rearrangement joins TRBV6-4 to TRBJ1-2, with 10 bases lining up with TRBD1. Germline CDR1 MRHNA, CDR2 SNTAGT. The CDR3 has 17 residues. V dropped 3 bases and J dropped 4; count of bases not matched to a gene: 11. The CDR3 here is CASSEGQGDASFYGYTF. The CDR3 coding sequence is TGTGCCAGCAGTGAAGGACAGGGGGACGCGTCATTCTATGGCTACACCTTC.

The chain uses TRBV9 and TRBJ2-1; TRBD1 agrees at 10 bases. The V segment lost 3 bases and the J segment 7 bases; nucleotides outside the gene matches: 10. Per the germline V gene, CDR1 is SGDLS and CDR2 is YYNGEE. This CDR3 is 16 amino acids long. The CDR3 sequence is CASSADQTGGLNEQFF. DNA for the CDR3: TGTGCCAGCAGCGCAGACCAGACAGGGGGCCTGAATGAGCAGTTCTTC.

The chain has TRBV9 and TRBJ2-1; TRBD2 matches 12 bases. Unmatched junction bases numbered 12, after V lost 0 bases and J lost 8 bases. CDR3 length: 18 amino acids. The germline V gene has CDR1 SGDLS and CDR2 YYNGEE. This CDR3 reads CASSVAATSGSTLYEQFF. The CDR3 bases are TGTGCCAGCAGCGTAGCGGCGACTAGCGGGAGTACTCTCTATGAGCAGTTCTTC.

The chain combines TRBV5-6 with TRBJ1-2, with no clear D. This CDR3 contains 15 residues. V was trimmed by 2 bases and J by 7 bases, leaving 18 bases between them. In germline, CDR1 is SGHDT, CDR2 YYEEEE. The CDR3 sequence: CASSLISEGNSGYTF. The CDR3 DNA sequence: TGTGCCAGCAGCTTAATCTCCGAGGGTAACAGTGGCTACACCTTC.

V and J are TRBV5-1 and TRBJ2-3; TRBD2 agrees at 8 bases. The germline CDR1 and CDR2 sequences are SGHRS and YFSETQ. V gave up 0 bases and J gave up 6 bases; unmatched junction bases: 0. The CDR3 covers 13 residues. The CDR3 sequence: CASSLAGGDTQYF. CDR3 nucleotide sequence: TGCGCCAGCAGCTTGGCGGGGGGGGATACGCAGTATTTT.

The rearrangement joins TRBV5-6 to TRBJ2-1; D gene unclear. The V and J ends lost 0 bases and 0 bases respectively, with 10 bases between them. The CDR3 covers 16 residues. In germline, CDR1 is SGHDT, CDR2 YYEEEE. The CDR3 is CASSLEFESSYNEQFF. CDR3 DNA: TGTGCCAGCAGCTTGGAGTTCGAGAGCTCCTACAATGAGCAGTTCTTC. Looking up the rest from reference TRBV5-6 and TRBJ2-1 gives the full variable domain: DAGVTQSPTHLIKTRGQQVTLRCSPKSGHDTVSWYQQALGQGPQFIFQYYEEEERQRGNFPDRFSGHQFPNYSSELNVNALLLGDSALYLCASSLEFESSYNEQFFGPGTRLTVL.

The chain has TRBV6-5 and TRBJ2-1, with 8 bases fitting TRBD2. Looked up from germline, CDR1 is MNHEY and CDR2 is SVGAGI. The CDR3 runs 14 residues. Losses at the gene ends were 4 bases for V and 4 bases for J; bases not matched to a gene: 3. This chain's CDR3 is CASSLSSGYNEQFF. The DNA of the CDR3 is TGTGCCAGCAGTTTGTCTAGCGGGTACAATGAGCAGTTCTTC.

The CDR3 DNA follows: TGTGCCAGCAGTGTTGGGGGCGGCTATGGCTACACCTTC. The encoded protein is CASSVGGGYGYTF. V gene TRBV27 combines with J gene TRBJ1-2; possible D gene TRBD1, 6 bases. V lost 5 bases to trimming and J lost 4 bases, with 11 bases between them. The CDR3 has 13 residues. Germline V gene lookup returns CDR1 MNHEY and CDR2 SMNVEV (reference sequence).

The gene calls are TRBV27 and TRBJ1-1; D possibly corresponds to TRBD1 (5 bases). Trimming removed 7 bases at V and 4 bases at J, with 16 bases between. CDR3 length equals 14 residues. Germline CDR1 reads MNHEY; CDR2 reads SMNVEV (reference sequence). The CDR3 loop is CASILGGEGTEAFF. The DNA of the CDR3 is TGTGCCAGCATTCTCGGGGGGGAAGGCACTGAAGCTTTCTTT.

J is TRBJ2-2 and V is TRBV29-1; TRBD1 aligns across 8 bases. The CDR3 loop spans 15 amino acids. V lost 5 bases and J lost 4; bases outside the gene matches: 9. CDR1 and CDR2 (germline): SQVTM, ANQGSEA. This CDR3 is CSVLGQGSATGELFF. CDR3 DNA: TGCAGCGTTCTTGGACAGGGTTCCGCCACCGGGGAGCTGTTTTTT.

V and J are TRBV9 and TRBJ2-3, with D unresolved. The CDR3 is 18 residues long. The germline V gene has CDR1 SGDLS and CDR2 YYNGEE. V was trimmed by 4 bases and J by 4 bases, leaving 25 bases between them. The CDR3 loop reads CASSPRSGALSFPDTQYF. Written as DNA, the CDR3 is TGTGCCAGCAGCCCTCGATCCGGAGCATTAAGTTTCCCAGATACGCAGTATTTT.

The CDR3 coding sequence is TGTGCCAGCAGTCCCACAGGGAACTATCAGCCCCAGCATTTT. This translates into CASSPTGNYQPQHF. The rearrangement joins TRBV28 to TRBJ1-5; D may be TRBD1 (6 bases). Trimming shortened V by 5 bases and J by 5 bases, and 13 bases separated the two germline ends. This CDR3 is 14 amino acids long. Germline values: CDR1 MDHEN, CDR2 SYDVKM.

This chain uses TRBV27 with TRBJ2-1, with 9 bases that match TRBD2. Germline CDR1 reads MNHEY; CDR2 reads SMNVEV (reference sequence). There are 15 residues in the CDR3. Trimming took 6 bases from V and 2 from J; bases not matched to a gene: 5. CDR3 DNA: TGTGCCAGCAGCTTAGCGGGAGTCACCTACAATGAGCAGTTCTTC. Translated, it gives CASSLAGVTYNEQFF.

J is TRBJ2-5 and V is TRBV11-3, with D perhaps TRBD2 (6 bases). Germline V gene sequence: CDR1 SGHNT, CDR2 YENEEA. V lost 3 bases and J 7 bases, leaving 12 bases between the germline ends. The CDR3 is 13 amino acids. The CDR3 DNA reads TGTGCCAGCAGCTTCCCGGCCGGGGGGACCCAGTACTTC. Translation: CASSFPAGGTQYF.

The genes are TRBV30 and TRBJ1-5; D is ambiguous. This CDR3 comprises 13 residues. CDR1 and CDR2 from the germline V gene are GTSNPN and SVGIG (reference sequence). The V end was cut by 2 bases, the J end by 5 bases, with 10 bases between. DNA of the CDR3: TGTGCCTGGAGTCTCCAGTCCGATCAGCCCCAGCATTTT. This codes for CAWSLQSDQPQHF. The full variable domain, completed using reference TRBV30 and TRBJ1-5, is SQTIHQWPATLVQPVGSPLSLECTVEGTSNPNLYWYRQAAGRGLQLLFYSVGIGQISSEVPQNLSASRPQDRQFILSSKKLLLSDSGFYLCAWSLQSDQPQHFGDGTRLSIL.

J is TRBJ2-7 and V is TRBV10-3; 10 nucleotides align to TRBD1. V gave up 6 bases and J gave up 4 bases; unmatched junction bases: 12. Per the germline V gene, CDR1 is ENHRY and CDR2 is SYGVKD. The CDR3 loop spans 16 amino acids. CDR3 sequence (DNA): TGTGCCATCAGCCGCCCTGGCGGGACAGGGGAATACGAGCAGTACTTC. Encoded protein: CAISRPGGTGEYEQYF.

CDR3 sequence: CASPGGMDEKLFF. The CDR3 DNA is TGTGCCAGTCCAGGGGGGATGGATGAAAAACTGTTTTTT. This chain connects TRBV6-1 to TRBJ1-4; 7 nucleotides line up with TRBD1. The CDR3 is 13 residues long. Germline CDR1 MNHNS, CDR2 SASEGT. V was pared by 9 bases and J by 6 bases, with 7 bases of the junction left unmatched.

The chain is built from TRBV7-9 and TRBJ2-2; TRBD2 matches at 9 bases. Germline V gene lookup returns CDR1 SEHNR and CDR2 FQNEAQ (reference sequence). The V gene end was trimmed by 5 bases and the J gene end by 5 bases; junction bases not matched to a gene: 3. The CDR3 consists of 14 residues. In DNA, the CDR3 is TGTGCCAGCAGCGGCGGGGGGGGTACCGGGGAGCTGTTTTTT. Translation: CASSGGGGTGELFF.

The chain recombines TRBV6-5 with TRBJ2-7, with 8 nucleotides matching TRBD1. The CDR3 runs to 16 residues. With V trimmed by 0 bases and J by 2 bases, 6 bases remained unmatched. Germline lookup yields CDR1 MNHEY and CDR2 SVGAGI. CDR3 DNA sequence: TGTGCCAGCAGTTACTCCTCGGGACAGGTAACCTACGAGCAGTACTTC. Residues: CASSYSSGQVTYEQYF.

This sequence joins TRBV10-2 and TRBJ2-2; possibly TRBD1 for D (6 bases). The CDR3 spans 13 residues. The V end was cut by 8 bases, the J end by 1 base, with 8 bases between. Per germline, CDR1 WSHSY and CDR2 SAAADI. DNA of the CDR3: TGCGCCAGCGGGGGCCGGAACACCGGGGAGCTGTTTTTT. This gives the protein CASGGRNTGELFF.

This clone is medium-sized in the sample. The chain links TRBV6-1 to TRBJ1-2, with TRBD1 matching over 11 bases. Germline V CDR1 and CDR2: MNHNS, SASEGT. V shed 0 bases, J shed 4 bases, and the junction held 4 bases outside the gene matches. The CDR3 covers 16 residues. The CDR3 reads CASSEADGTGGYGYTF. Here the CDR3 DNA reads TGTGCCAGCAGTGAAGCGGATGGGACAGGGGGCTATGGCTACACCTTC.